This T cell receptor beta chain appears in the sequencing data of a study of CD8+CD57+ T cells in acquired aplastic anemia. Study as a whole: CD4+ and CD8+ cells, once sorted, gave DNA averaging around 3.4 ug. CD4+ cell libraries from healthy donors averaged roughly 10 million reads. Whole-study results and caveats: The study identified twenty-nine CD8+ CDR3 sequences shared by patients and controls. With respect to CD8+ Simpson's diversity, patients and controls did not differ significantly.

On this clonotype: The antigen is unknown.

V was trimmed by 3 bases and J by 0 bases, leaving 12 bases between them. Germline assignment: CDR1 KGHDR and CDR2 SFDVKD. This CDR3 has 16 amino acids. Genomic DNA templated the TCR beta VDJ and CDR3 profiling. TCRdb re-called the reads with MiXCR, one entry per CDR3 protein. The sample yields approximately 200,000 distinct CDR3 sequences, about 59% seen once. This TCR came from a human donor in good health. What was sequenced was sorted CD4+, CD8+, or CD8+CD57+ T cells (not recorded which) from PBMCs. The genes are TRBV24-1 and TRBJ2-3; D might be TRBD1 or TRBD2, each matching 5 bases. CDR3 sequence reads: CATSDPGTSSTDTQYF. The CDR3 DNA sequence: TGTGCCACCAGTGATCCAGGGACGTCTAGCACAGATACGCAGTATTTT.